The 19 T cell receptor beta chains in this list originate from one sample, sequenced in a study of shared clonotypes between healthy human individuals. TCRdb's table, derived via immunoSEQ multiplex PCR, lists solely in-frame clones and lacks some. The data contain about 1.1 million clones, 75% to 80% of them singletons. The specimen sequenced was memory CD4+ T cells from PBMCs. The subset is: CD45RA-negative fraction. These receptors originate from a man aged 18 to 30 in good health. Some clones in this sample may be carry-over from other donors' samples.

The gene calls are TRBV18 and TRBJ1-1; D is unclear. CDR3 length equals 18 residues. Trimming left V 0 bases short and J 5 bases short, with 22 bases between. Germline CDR1 reads KGHSH; CDR2 reads LQKENI. The CDR3 region has the DNA TGTGCCAGCTCACCACCGGGTGTCGCAGCATTGGTTAGTACTGAAGCTTTCTTT. Amino acids: CASSPPGVAALVSTEAFF. The whole variable domain, filled in from reference TRBV18 and TRBJ1-1, reads NAGVMQNPRHLVRRRGQEARLRCSPMKGHSHVYWYRQLPEEGLKFMVYLQKENIIDESGMPKERFSAEFPKEGPSILRIQQVVRGDSAAYFCASSPPGVAALVSTEAFFGQGTRLTVV.

This chain joins TRBV28 and TRBJ2-7, with TRBD2 matching 7 bases. Germline CDR1 is MDHEN and CDR2 is SYDVKM. Unmatched junction bases numbered 8, after V lost 4 bases and J lost 2 bases. The CDR3 spans 15 residues. The CDR3 region is CASSYSGGPTYEQYF. CDR3 coding DNA: TGTGCCAGCAGTTACTCGGGAGGCCCAACCTACGAGCAGTACTTC.

The rearrangement uses TRBV5-1 and TRBJ2-3; D possibly corresponds to TRBD1 (5 bases). Germline CDR1 reads SGHRS; CDR2 reads YFSETQ. Trimming cost V 4 bases and J 1 base, with 13 bases left between them. The CDR3 covers 15 residues. The CDR3 is CASSRILQGTDTQYF. The DNA for the CDR3 is TGCGCCAGCAGCCGAATCCTACAGGGCACAGATACGCAGTATTTT. The full variable domain, its missing parts supplied by reference TRBV5-1 and TRBJ2-3, is KAGVTQTPRYLIKTRGQQVTLSCSPISGHRSVSWYQQTPGQGLQFLFEYFSETQRNKGNFPGRFSGRQFSNSRSEMNVSTLELGDSALYLCASSRILQGTDTQYFGPGTRLTVL.

The chain joins TRBV2 to TRBJ2-7; D not resolved. The V end was cut by 6 bases, the J end by 3 bases, with 9 bases between. Germline assignment: CDR1 SNHLY and CDR2 FYNNEI. The CDR3 consists of 12 residues. CDR3 loop: CASSQEIYEQYF. CDR3 nucleotide sequence: TGTGCCAGCAGCCAGGAAATCTACGAGCAGTACTTC.

This rearrangement joins TRBV10-3 to TRBJ2-1, with 10 bases fitting TRBD2. Germline lookup yields CDR1 ENHRY and CDR2 SYGVKD. CDR3 size: 14 residues. CDR3 residues: CGASGRGTYNEQFF. The CDR3 region has the DNA TGTGGAGCTAGCGGGAGAGGAACCTACAATGAGCAGTTCTTC.

The DNA of the CDR3 is TGCGCCACGAGTAGCGGGGGCAACACTGAAGCTTTCTTT. Encoded protein: CATSSGGNTEAFF. The chain is built from TRBV5-1 and TRBJ1-1, with D maybe TRBD1 (6 bases). V dropped 9 bases and J dropped 2 bases, with 14 bases sitting between them. The germline V gene encodes CDR1 SGHRS and CDR2 YFSETQ. CDR3 length: 13 residues.

The rearrangement joins TRBV10-3 to TRBJ2-5; no clear D. CDR1 is ENHRY, CDR2 SYGVKD, per germline. V lost 3 bases, J lost 6 bases, and 11 bases lay in between. This CDR3 has 13 residues. The CDR3 loop is CAISDSSAKTQYF. As DNA, the CDR3 is TGTGCCATCAGTGATAGTTCGGCAAAGACCCAGTACTTC.

J is TRBJ2-1 and V is TRBV2, with TRBD1 identical over 11 bases. With V trimmed by 4 bases and J by 12 bases, 14 bases remained unmatched. The CDR3 consists of 16 residues. The germline gives CDR1 SNHLY, CDR2 FYNNEI. The CDR3 region is CASSAHPGQGELGQFF. The CDR3 DNA is TGTGCCAGCAGTGCCCACCCGGGACAGGGGGAGTTAGGGCAGTTCTTC.

The chain couples TRBV5-1 to TRBJ2-7, with 10 positions matching TRBD1. From germline, CDR1 is SGHRS and CDR2 YFSETQ. The CDR3 is made up of 14 amino acids. V was pared by 4 bases and J by 2 bases, with 3 bases of the junction left unmatched. CDR3 sequence reads: CASSPTGGTYEQYF. CDR3 nucleotides: TGCGCCAGCAGCCCGACAGGGGGCACCTACGAGCAGTACTTC.

This clone came up a few times. V and J are TRBV5-1 and TRBJ2-7, with D maybe TRBD2 (6 bases). Germline V gene lookup returns CDR1 SGHRS and CDR2 YFSETQ. V dropped 4 bases and J dropped 5 bases, with 16 bases sitting between them. The CDR3 runs 14 residues. The DNA of the CDR3 is TGCGCCAGCAGCCCTAGCGCTGGTGGGAACGAGCAGTACTTC. It encodes CASSPSAGGNEQYF.

The chain employs TRBV5-1 and TRBJ2-1, with TRBD2 matching 9 bases. The CDR3 contains 16 residues. Germline V gene data show CDR1 as SGHRS and CDR2 as YFSETQ. V lost 4 bases to trimming and J lost 4 bases; unmatched junction nucleotides: 9. For the CDR3, the DNA is TGCGCCAGCAGCCCGTCTCCGGGACTAGCATACAATGAGCAGTTCTTC. Amino acids: CASSPSPGLAYNEQFF.

This rearrangement joins TRBV15 to TRBJ1-2; possible D gene TRBD1, 5 bases. From germline, CDR1 is LNHNV and CDR2 YYDKDF (reference sequence). This CDR3 has 15 amino acids. Trimming took 5 bases from V and 8 from J, leaving 21 bases between them. In nucleotides, the CDR3 is TGTGCCACCAGCCTTACCGCGACAGTTGTGCGGGGCTACACCTTC. It translates to CATSLTATVVRGYTF. The complete variable domain, with remaining parts taken from reference TRBV15 and TRBJ1-2, reads DAMVIQNPRYQVTQFGKPVTLSCSQTLNHNVMYWYQQKSSQAPKLLFHYYDKDFNNEADTPDNFQSRRPNTSFCFLDIRSPGLGDTAMYLCATSLTATVVRGYTFGSGTRLTVV.

V usage is TRBV6-5 and J usage is TRBJ1-1; 7 bases are shared with TRBD1. The V and J ends lost 11 bases and 1 base, in that order; junction bases with no gene match: 1. Germline CDR1 MNHEY, CDR2 SVGAGI. The CDR3 is made up of 11 amino acids. CDR3 residues: CAHRGNTEAFF. DNA for the CDR3: TGTGCCCACAGGGGGAACACTGAAGCTTTCTTT.

This rearrangement joins TRBV7-2 to TRBJ1-2, with D perhaps TRBD1 (6 bases). Germline V lookup: CDR1 SGHTA, CDR2 FQGNSA. Trimming removed 1 base from V and 10 bases from J, with 13 bases in between. The CDR3 has 13 amino acids. CDR3 loop: CASSLVREGVYTF. In nucleotides, the CDR3 is TGTGCCAGCAGCTTAGTCCGGGAGGGGGTCTACACCTTC.

V is TRBV28 and J is TRBJ2-3, with D possibly being TRBD1 (5 bases). The CDR3 is 15 amino acids. The germline V gene encodes CDR1 MDHEN and CDR2 SYDVKM. V lost 4 bases, J lost 2 bases, and 13 bases lay in between. CDR3 in DNA: TGTGCCAGCAGTTCACTACAAGGGGACACAGATACGCAGTATTTT. It codes for CASSSLQGDTDTQYF.

The gene calls are TRBV5-1 and TRBJ2-1; D gene uncertain. This CDR3 spans 17 amino acids. Germline assignment: CDR1 SGHRS and CDR2 YFSETQ. V lost 0 bases to trimming and J lost 9 bases, with 22 bases between them. CDR3 nucleotide sequence: TGCGCCAGCAGCTTGGCTTTGTTTAATCTGAGGAGTGTTGAGCAGTTCTTC. It encodes CASSLALFNLRSVEQFF.

The gene calls are TRBV9 and TRBJ1-3; D is perhaps TRBD1 (5 bases). Trimming stripped 0 bases from V and 0 bases from J, with 10 bases between. Looked up from germline, CDR1 is SGDLS and CDR2 is YYNGEE. There are 16 residues in the CDR3. Here the CDR3 reads CASSVGGAGSGNTIYF. The DNA of the CDR3 is TGTGCCAGCAGCGTAGGTGGGGCGGGCTCTGGAAACACCATATATTTT.

The rearrangement uses TRBV4-3 and TRBJ2-7; D unresolved. The CDR3 extends over 13 amino acids. Looked up from germline, CDR1 is LGHNA and CDR2 is YSLEER. V lost 2 bases to trimming and J lost 6 bases, with 11 bases between them. CDR3 residues: CASSQLNSLEQYF. The CDR3 coding sequence is TGCGCCAGCAGCCAACTCAACTCCCTCGAGCAGTACTTC.

This rearrangement joins TRBV4-1 to TRBJ2-2; the D gene could be TRBD1 or TRBD2 (5 bases each). Germline V gene data show CDR1 as MGHRA and CDR2 as YSYEKL. The ends were cut back, 1 base at V and 1 base at J, with 13 bases in the middle. This CDR3 is 17 amino acids long. In nucleotides, the CDR3 is TGCGCCAGCAGCCAAGTAGGGGCGGCGGGGAACACCGGGGAGCTGTTTTTT. Protein sequence: CASSQVGAAGNTGELFF.